This passage covers 7 T cell receptor beta chains from one sample sequenced in a study of T cells after yellow fever vaccination. TCRdb re-called the 5' RACE reads with MiXCR, one entry per CDR3 protein. The table shows a few hundred thousand distinct CDR3 sequences, with approximately 3.9% occurring only once. Here the sequenced sample was PBMCs, taken 5 days after the yellow fever booster vaccination. The receptor set was obtained from a young man who received the YFV17D yellow fever vaccine.

The rearrangement links TRBV5-1 to TRBJ1-3; D gene ambiguous. Trimming shortened V by 0 bases and J by 0 bases, and 7 bases separated the two germline ends. This CDR3 comprises 15 residues. From germline, CDR1 is SGHRS and CDR2 YFSETQ. The CDR3 is CASSLVGNSGNTIYF. CDR3 nucleotide sequence: TGCGCCAGCAGCTTGGTAGGGAACTCTGGAAACACCATATATTTT.

This clonotype was seen at least ten times. The gene calls are TRBV7-6 and TRBJ2-2, with TRBD2 matching 8 bases. Germline V lookup: CDR1 SGHVS, CDR2 FNYEAQ. The CDR3 extends over 15 amino acids. V was clipped by 5 bases and J by 4 bases; unmatched bases: 6. CDR3 sequence reads: CASSPTGGSTGELFF. CDR3 sequence (DNA): TGTGCCAGCAGCCCCACGGGGGGGAGCACCGGGGAGCTGTTTTTT. Using reference TRBV7-6 and TRBJ2-2 for the parts outside the CDR3, the full variable domain is GAGVSQSPRYKVTKRGQDVALRCDPISGHVSLYWYRQALGQGPEFLTYFNYEAQQDKSGLPNDRFSAERPEGSISTLTIQRTEQRDSAMYRCASSPTGGSTGELFFGEGSRLTVL.

The rearrangement links TRBV18 to TRBJ2-1, with 11 positions matching TRBD2. This CDR3 is 16 amino acids long. Unmatched junction bases numbered 12, after V lost 6 bases and J lost 8 bases. CDR1 KGHSH and CDR2 LQKENI come from the germline V gene. The CDR3 region is CASSPPTVAGGDEQFF. The CDR3 nucleotides read TGTGCCAGCTCCCCGCCGACGGTAGCGGGGGGGGATGAGCAGTTCTTC.

This clonotype was observed at least ten times. The chain carries TRBV5-1 and TRBJ1-4; a weak D match, TRBD1 (6 bases). The germline V gene has CDR1 SGHRS and CDR2 YFSETQ. V lost 2 bases to trimming and J lost 7 bases, with 12 bases between them. The CDR3 loop spans 14 amino acids. The CDR3 is CASSLQGGGEKLFF. DNA for the CDR3: TGCGCCAGCAGCTTACAGGGAGGGGGTGAAAAACTGTTTTTT.

This clonotype was recorded at least ten times. V gene TRBV5-1 combines with J gene TRBJ2-3, with TRBD1 matching 7 bases. The germline V gene has CDR1 SGHRS and CDR2 YFSETQ. The CDR3 contains 15 residues. V trimming: 4 bases; J trimming: 0 bases; junction bases outside the gene matches: 5. CDR3 coding DNA: TGCGCCAGCAGCCCGACAGGGCTGAGCACAGATACGCAGTATTTT. This translates into CASSPTGLSTDTQYF. Drawing the rest from reference TRBV5-1 and TRBJ2-3, the complete variable domain is KAGVTQTPRYLIKTRGQQVTLSCSPISGHRSVSWYQQTPGQGLQFLFEYFSETQRNKGNFPGRFSGRQFSNSRSEMNVSTLELGDSALYLCASSPTGLSTDTQYFGPGTRLTVL.

This clonotype was observed a few times. The chain combines TRBV6-6 with TRBJ2-1, with D unclear. The CDR3 is 12 residues long. The V end lost 8 bases, the J end lost 16 bases, and 21 bases lay between the germline ends. CDR1 MNHNY and CDR2 SVGAGI come from the germline V gene (reference sequence). In DNA form, the CDR3 reads TGTGCCAGCGCCCTATCTAACAGTGATGGTTTCTTC. Translated, it gives CASALSNSDGFF.

This clonotype was seen a handful of times. V is TRBV30 and J is TRBJ1-1; D gene unclear. Trimming shortened V by 2 bases and J by 4 bases, and 14 bases separated the two germline ends. The CDR3 consists of 14 residues. The germline gives CDR1 GTSNPN, CDR2 SVGIG (reference sequence). CDR3 protein: CAWSRTLRGTEAFF. The CDR3 region has the DNA TGTGCCTGGAGTCGGACTCTGCGAGGCACTGAAGCTTTCTTT.